What follows are 20 T cell receptor beta chains derived from one specimen sequenced in a study of T cells after posttransplantation cyclophosphamide. TCRdb keeps only in-frame clones here, not all; method: immunoSEQ multiplex PCR. Sampling found 35,000 to 40,000 clones, none seen once. Material for sequencing was PBMCs. These receptors were taken from a man aged 30 to 45 in good health and a related stem cell transplant donor.

This clone was observed many times. The rearrangement links TRBV10-1 to TRBJ2-2; D uncertain. The CDR3 has 13 residues. Between the trimmed V and J ends, which lost 3 bases and 5 bases, there was a span of 7 bases. Germline V CDR1 and CDR2: WNHNN, SYGVQD (reference sequence). In DNA, the CDR3 is TGCGCCAGCAGTGAAAAGAGGACCGGGGAGCTGTTTTTT. Translating it yields CASSEKRTGELFF.

This clone was seen many times. V and J are TRBV7-8 and TRBJ2-1; D may be TRBD1 (6 bases). V was shortened by 3 bases and J by 10 bases, with 16 bases between the two germline ends. CDR3 length: 14 amino acids. The V gene's germline CDR1 is SGHVS and CDR2 FQNEAQ. The DNA of the CDR3 is TGTGCCAGCAGCTTCCGGGACATAAAAAGAGAGCAGTTCTTC. Encoded protein: CASSFRDIKREQFF.

This clone was counted many times. The rearrangement uses TRBV2 and TRBJ2-7; 9 bases fit TRBD1. The V segment lost 6 bases and the J segment 3 bases; nucleotides outside the gene matches: 9. CDR3 length: 15 residues. Germline CDR1 reads SNHLY; CDR2 reads FYNNEI. The CDR3 region is CASRKTGQGLYEQYF. The CDR3 region has the DNA TGTGCCAGCAGAAAAACGGGACAGGGCCTCTACGAGCAGTACTTC.

Ten or more counts support this clone. The chain couples TRBV7-9 to TRBJ1-3; no firm D call. CDR3 size: 15 residues. CDR1 is SEHNR, CDR2 FQNEAQ, per germline (reference sequence). Trimming left V 5 bases short and J 0 bases short, with 11 bases between. CDR3: CASSPSKSSGNTIYF. The CDR3 DNA reads as TGTGCCAGCAGCCCCAGTAAAAGCTCTGGAAACACCATATATTTT.

This clone came up many times. This rearrangement joins TRBV9 to TRBJ2-1; 7 nucleotides line up with TRBD2. This CDR3 region has 14 residues. The J segment lost 6 bases and the V segment lost 0 bases, leaving 3 bases of the junction unmatched. The germline gives CDR1 SGDLS, CDR2 YYNGEE. The CDR3 bases are TGTGCCAGCAGCGTAGTAAGCGGGGCCAATGAGCAGTTCTTC. This translates into CASSVVSGANEQFF.

The chain uses TRBV9 and TRBJ2-1; 16 bases line up with TRBD2. Losses at the gene ends were 4 bases for V and 1 base for J; bases not matched to a gene: 11. Germline V lookup: CDR1 SGDLS, CDR2 YYNGEE. This CDR3 comprises 20 residues. The CDR3 here is CASSPWGGTSGGGSYNEQFF. The CDR3 DNA is TGTGCCAGCAGCCCATGGGGCGGGACTAGCGGGGGGGGGTCCTACAATGAGCAGTTCTTC.

This clone has at least ten counts. This rearrangement joins TRBV7-9 to TRBJ1-2, with a tentative D call TRBD1 (5 bases). Between the trimmed V and J ends, which lost 2 bases and 6 bases, there was a span of 10 bases. Germline V lookup: CDR1 SEHNR, CDR2 FQNEAQ (reference sequence). This CDR3 has 13 amino acids. The DNA for the CDR3 is TGTGCCAGCAGCTTAAGCGGGGGTAATGGCTACACCTTC. Translation gives CASSLSGGNGYTF.

This clone appeared a few times. The rearrangement uses TRBV12-3 or TRBV12-4 and TRBJ2-3; tentatively, D is TRBD2 (6 bases). V lost 3 bases and J lost 3, with 7 bases in between. The CDR3 totals 13 residues. The CDR3 spells CASSFRGTDTQYF. As DNA, the CDR3 is TGTGCCAGCAGTTTTCGGGGGACAGATACGCAGTATTTT.

Many counts were recorded for this clone. The V gene is TRBV18, the J gene TRBJ1-1; 8 bases are shared with TRBD1. Per the germline V gene, CDR1 is KGHSH and CDR2 is LQKENI. The CDR3 loop spans 15 amino acids. The trim removed 1 base at V and 7 bases at J, leaving 8 bases unmatched. This CDR3 is CASSPHRTGMGEAFF. In nucleotides, the CDR3 is TGTGCCAGCTCACCACATCGGACAGGGATGGGTGAAGCTTTCTTT.

The chain combines TRBV2 with TRBJ2-3, with 12 bases lining up with TRBD2. CDR1 and CDR2 from the germline V gene are SNHLY and FYNNEI. The CDR3 sequence is 19 residues long. V trimming: 6 bases; J trimming: 0 bases; junction bases outside the gene matches: 13. CDR3 loop: CASSSAASGGVFSTDTQYF. Written as DNA, the CDR3 is TGTGCCAGCAGCTCCGCAGCTAGCGGGGGGGTCTTTAGCACAGATACGCAGTATTTT.

The sample holds many counts of this clone. V is TRBV7-3 and J is TRBJ2-3, with TRBD2 matching over 9 bases. The CDR3 has 14 residues. Trimming took 3 bases from V and 4 from J; bases not matched to a gene: 2. Germline V lookup: CDR1 SGHTA, CDR2 FQGTGA. The CDR3 here is CASSLTSGSDTQYF. The CDR3 DNA is TGTGCCAGCAGCTTGACTAGCGGATCAGATACGCAGTATTTT.

This clone was counted ten times or more. The V and J genes are TRBV2 and TRBJ2-1; D is unclear. Trimming shortened V by 4 bases and J by 6 bases, and 7 bases separated the two germline ends. Germline lookup yields CDR1 SNHLY and CDR2 FYNNEI. The length of the CDR3 is 12 residues. CDR3 protein: CASSATGNEQFF. CDR3 sequence (DNA): TGTGCCAGCAGTGCAACGGGCAATGAGCAGTTCTTC.

In this sample, this clone is medium-sized. V usage is TRBV7-9 and J usage is TRBJ2-4, with TRBD1 matching 8 bases. The V segment lost 2 bases and the J segment 6 bases; nucleotides outside the gene matches: 6. This CDR3 is built from 15 residues. Germline V lookup: CDR1 SEHNR, CDR2 FQNEAQ (reference sequence). The CDR3 DNA sequence: TGTGCCAGCAGCTTACTTGGACAGGGCTTAAACATTCAGTACTTC. Translated, it gives CASSLLGQGLNIQYF.

Ten or more counts support this clone. The chain is built from TRBV19 and TRBJ1-1; a possible D gene is TRBD1 (5 bases). The germline V gene has CDR1 LNHDA and CDR2 SQIVND (reference sequence). The CDR3 totals 15 residues. Trimming cost V 1 base and J 1 base, with 10 bases left between them. In DNA, the CDR3 is TGTGCCAGTAGTATAGTTGCAGGGAGGAACACTGAAGCTTTCTTT. This translates into CASSIVAGRNTEAFF. Full variable domain (rest looked up from reference TRBV19 and TRBJ1-1): DGGITQSPKYLFRKEGQNVTLSCEQNLNHDAMYWYRQDPGQGLRLIYYSQIVNDFQKGDIAEGYSVSREKKESFPLTVTSAQKNPTAFYLCASSIVAGRNTEAFFGQGTRLTVV.

This clone was seen many times. This sequence joins TRBV7-3 and TRBJ2-1; 8 bases fit TRBD2. The CDR3 spans 15 residues. Looked up from germline, CDR1 is SGHTA and CDR2 is FQGTGA. V was pared by 6 bases and J by 0 bases, with 4 bases of the junction left unmatched. In DNA form, the CDR3 reads TGTGCCAGCAGAGAGGCGGGGGGCTCCTACAATGAGCAGTTCTTC. As protein: CASREAGGSYNEQFF.

The V gene is TRBV6-5, the J gene TRBJ2-3; TRBD1 is a possible D gene (5 bases). V gave up 5 bases and J gave up 4 bases, with 13 bases separating them. This CDR3 spans 14 amino acids. Germline-derived CDR1 and CDR2 are MNHEY and SVGAGI. The CDR3 is CASSEEIRADTQYF. For the CDR3, the DNA is TGTGCCAGCAGTGAGGAAATCAGGGCAGATACGCAGTATTTT.

This clone was picked up many times. The chain joins TRBV5-1 to TRBJ1-2; the D is unclear. Germline assignment: CDR1 SGHRS and CDR2 YFSETQ. Trimming took off 0 bases at V and 3 bases at J, with 9 bases between the two ends. The CDR3 consists of 14 residues. The CDR3 coding sequence is TGCGCCAGCAGCTTGGAATGGGCCGACTATGGCTACACCTTC. Encoded protein: CASSLEWADYGYTF.

This clone was observed many times. V is TRBV19 and J is TRBJ2-5; D possibly corresponds to TRBD1 (5 bases). Trimming pared 9 bases from V and 2 bases from J, leaving 19 bases between. Germline lookup yields CDR1 LNHDA and CDR2 SQIVND (reference sequence). The CDR3 runs 15 residues. The DNA of the CDR3 is TGTGCCAGCTCACCCAGGGTGGGCAATCAAGAGACCCAGTACTTC. It yields the protein CASSPRVGNQETQYF.

This clone was found many times. The chain uses TRBV23-1 and TRBJ1-3; D not certain. TRBV23-1 is recorded as an ORF, its role being uncertain. Trimming took off 7 bases at V and 0 bases at J, with 4 bases between the two ends. The CDR3 extends over 12 amino acids. The CDR3 DNA sequence: TGCGCCAGCAAATACTCTGGAAACACCATATATTTT. Residues: CASKYSGNTIYF.

This clone appeared many times. V and J are TRBV19 and TRBJ2-6, with TRBD1 matching over 10 bases. The V gene end was trimmed by 8 bases and the J gene end by 0 bases; junction bases not matched to a gene: 4. The CDR3 has 16 residues. From germline, CDR1 is LNHDA and CDR2 SQIVND (reference sequence). The CDR3 protein is CASLGQGGSGANVLTF. For the CDR3, the DNA is TGTGCCAGTTTAGGACAGGGGGGCTCTGGGGCCAACGTCCTGACTTTC.